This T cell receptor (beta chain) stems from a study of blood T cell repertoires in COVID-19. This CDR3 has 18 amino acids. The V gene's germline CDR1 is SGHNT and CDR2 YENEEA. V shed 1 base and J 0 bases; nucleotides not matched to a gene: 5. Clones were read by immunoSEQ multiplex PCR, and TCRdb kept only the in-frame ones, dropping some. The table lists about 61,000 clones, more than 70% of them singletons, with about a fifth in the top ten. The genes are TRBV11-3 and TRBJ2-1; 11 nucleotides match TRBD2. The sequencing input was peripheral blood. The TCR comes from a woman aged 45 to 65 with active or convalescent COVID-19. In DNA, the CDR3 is TGTGCCAGCAGCTTAGGAATAGCGGGAGGGAGCTCCTACAATGAGCAGTTCTTC. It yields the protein CASSLGIAGGSSYNEQFF.